The 14 T cell receptor beta chains listed next were all sequenced from one sample in a study of blood T cell repertoires in COVID-19. Data came from immunoSEQ multiplex PCR; TCRdb stores just in-frame clones and leaves some out. This sample yields about 250,000 clones, of which roughly 87% are seen a single time; around 3% belongs to the top ten. Sequenced sample: peripheral blood. Receptors were obtained from a young man with active or convalescent COVID-19.

DNA of the CDR3: TGTGCCACCAGCAGAGGTAGGGGCGTGAACACTGAAGCTTTCTTT. It yields the protein CATSRGRGVNTEAFF. This rearrangement joins TRBV15 to TRBJ1-1; the D gene is possibly TRBD1 (5 bases). Germline CDR1 reads LNHNV; CDR2 reads YYDKDF (reference sequence). CDR3 length equals 15 residues. V lost 1 base and J lost 0, with 9 bases in between.

The gene calls are TRBV18 and TRBJ1-2; D perhaps matches TRBD1 (5 bases). This CDR3 has 15 residues. The ends were cut back, 3 bases at V and 0 bases at J, with 11 bases in the middle. CDR1 is KGHSH and CDR2 is LQKENI in the germline V gene. Here the CDR3 reads CASSPQGFANYGYTF. DNA for the CDR3: TGTGCCAGCTCACCCCAGGGCTTTGCTAACTATGGCTACACCTTC.

This clone was observed a single time. The V and J genes are TRBV9 and TRBJ2-3; TRBD2 aligns across 9 bases. Germline CDR1 reads SGDLS; CDR2 reads YYNGEE. J lost 8 bases, V lost 0 bases, and 7 bases had no gene match. CDR3 size: 15 residues. CDR3 residues: CASSVAGTSRGTQYF. The CDR3 nucleotides are TGTGCCAGCAGCGTAGCCGGGACTAGCCGCGGTACGCAGTATTTT.

This clone was detected only once. V usage is TRBV7-6 and J usage is TRBJ2-1, with a possible D match to TRBD1 (6 bases). CDR1 SGHVS and CDR2 FNYEAQ come from the germline V gene. Trimming removed 0 bases at V and 12 bases at J, with 15 bases between. CDR3 length: 14 residues. CDR3: CASSLAGASNGQFF. The CDR3 DNA is TGTGCCAGCAGCTTAGCGGGGGCCTCAAACGGGCAGTTCTTC. Full variable domain (rest looked up from reference TRBV7-6 and TRBJ2-1): GAGVSQSPRYKVTKRGQDVALRCDPISGHVSLYWYRQALGQGPEFLTYFNYEAQQDKSGLPNDRFSAERPEGSISTLTIQRTEQRDSAMYRCASSLAGASNGQFFGPGTRLTVL.

This clone was counted a few times. The rearrangement joins TRBV4-3 to TRBJ1-2; D not resolved. V was trimmed by 4 bases and J by 3 bases, leaving 12 bases between them. The CDR3 has 14 amino acids. In germline, CDR1 is LGHNA, CDR2 YSLEER. Here the CDR3 reads CASSPRGFYYGYTF. The CDR3 coding sequence is TGCGCCAGCAGCCCCCGGGGATTTTACTATGGCTACACCTTC.

This clone appeared a few times. The chain joins TRBV7-3 to TRBJ2-7, with 7 bases matching TRBD2. J lost 2 bases, V lost 5 bases, and 6 bases had no gene match. CDR1 and CDR2 from the germline V gene are SGHTA and FQGTGA. The CDR3 covers 14 residues. The DNA for the CDR3 is TGTGCCAGCAGCCCTGGCGGGAGAACCTACGAGCAGTACTTC. Its protein product is CASSPGGRTYEQYF. The variable domain in full, with the rest retrieved from reference TRBV7-3 and TRBJ2-7, is GAGVSQTPSNKVTEKGKYVELRCDPISGHTALYWYRQSLGQGPEFLIYFQGTGAADDSGLPNDRFFAVRPEGSVSTLKIQRTERGDSAVYLCASSPGGRTYEQYFGPGTRLTVT.

The table lists this clone with a count of one. The chain links TRBV28 to TRBJ2-4; no reliable D call. The CDR3 has 15 residues. Germline V gene data show CDR1 as MDHEN and CDR2 as SYDVKM. V dropped 2 bases and J dropped 2 bases, with 10 bases sitting between them. The CDR3 DNA reads as TGTGCCAGCAGTTTAAGTTTTCAGACCAAAAACATTCAGTACTTC. This gives the protein CASSLSFQTKNIQYF.

The chain has TRBV5-1 and TRBJ2-7; 9 positions match TRBD1. CDR1 is SGHRS and CDR2 is YFSETQ in the germline V gene. This CDR3 is built from 18 residues. V trimming: 4 bases; J trimming: 2 bases; junction bases outside the gene matches: 16. The CDR3 nucleotides are TGCGCCAGCAGCCCGGGGAACAGGGGGCCCTTAATTGCCTACGAGCAGTACTTC. Translating it yields CASSPGNRGPLIAYEQYF.

The V call is TRBV11-2, the J call TRBJ2-7; perhaps TRBD1 as D (6 bases). V lost 0 bases and J lost 5, with 8 bases in between. The CDR3 sequence is 13 residues long. Germline CDR1 SGHAT, CDR2 FQNNGV. The CDR3 spells CASSLDRGDEQYF. The CDR3 nucleotides are TGTGCCAGCAGCTTAGACAGGGGAGACGAGCAGTACTTC.

The chain is built from TRBV9 and TRBJ1-1; D is undetermined. Trimming removed 4 bases from V and 6 bases from J, with 19 bases in between. The CDR3 covers 15 residues. The germline V gene has CDR1 SGDLS and CDR2 YYNGEE. The DNA of the CDR3 is TGTGCCAGCAGCCGGACGGAGGCGCTTCTACCTGAAGCTTTCTTT. The encoded protein is CASSRTEALLPEAFF.

This CDR3 is CASRGGSNQPQHF. The DNA of the CDR3 is TGTGCCAGCAGGGGGGGTAGCAATCAGCCCCAGCATTTT. The chain is built from TRBV27 and TRBJ1-5, with a tentative D call TRBD1 (5 bases). Germline assignment: CDR1 MNHEY and CDR2 SMNVEV (reference sequence). The germline V and J ends were trimmed by 6 bases and 0 bases, with 6 bases remaining between them. The CDR3 extends over 13 amino acids.

The genes are TRBV18 and TRBJ2-7; TRBD2 might be the D (6 bases). Germline V lookup: CDR1 KGHSH, CDR2 LQKENI. The CDR3 sequence is 14 residues long. The V and J ends lost 2 bases and 4 bases respectively, with 12 bases between them. This chain's CDR3 is CASSPTRDSYEQYF. The CDR3 bases are TGTGCCAGCTCACCAACCAGGGACTCGTACGAGCAGTACTTC.

The chain combines TRBV2 with TRBJ1-1; D call uncertain. Looked up from germline, CDR1 is SNHLY and CDR2 is FYNNEI. There are 13 residues in the CDR3. Trimming shortened V by 8 bases and J by 1 base, and 11 bases separated the two germline ends. In DNA form, the CDR3 reads TGTGCCAGCCACCTCCGGGAGAACACTGAAGCTTTCTTT. Its protein product is CASHLRENTEAFF.

The rearrangement uses TRBV6-5 and TRBJ1-1; no clear D. The CDR3 runs 11 residues. Germline loops: CDR1 MNHEY, CDR2 SVGAGI. Trimming pared 7 bases from V and 1 base from J, leaving 4 bases between. The CDR3: CASTKNTEAFF. In DNA form, the CDR3 reads TGTGCCAGCACCAAGAACACTGAAGCTTTCTTT.